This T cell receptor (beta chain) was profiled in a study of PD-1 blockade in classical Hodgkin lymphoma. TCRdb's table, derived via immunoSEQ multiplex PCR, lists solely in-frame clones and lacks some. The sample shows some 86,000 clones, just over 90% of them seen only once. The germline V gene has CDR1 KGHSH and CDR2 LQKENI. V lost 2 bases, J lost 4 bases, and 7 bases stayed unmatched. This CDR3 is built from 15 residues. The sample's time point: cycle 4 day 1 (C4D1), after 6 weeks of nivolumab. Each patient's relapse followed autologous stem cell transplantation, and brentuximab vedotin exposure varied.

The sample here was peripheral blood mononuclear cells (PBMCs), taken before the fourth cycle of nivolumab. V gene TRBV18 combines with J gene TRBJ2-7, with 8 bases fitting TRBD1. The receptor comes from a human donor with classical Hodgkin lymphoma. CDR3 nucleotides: TGTGCCAGCTCACCAAGACAGGGGTGGGGATACGAGCAGTACTTC. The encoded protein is CASSPRQGWGYEQYF.